The 18 T cell receptor beta chains below come from one sample, sequenced in a study of blood T cell repertoires in COVID-19. Clones were read by immunoSEQ multiplex PCR, and TCRdb kept only the in-frame ones, dropping some. The sample lists roughly 250,000 clones, 85% to 90% seen once, with less than 0.9% in the top ten. The specimen sequenced was PBMCs or T cells enriched from blood (not recorded which). These receptor sequences come from a man aged 45-65 years who had been exposed to COVID-19.

V and J are TRBV28 and TRBJ1-1, with a weak D call TRBD1 (5 bases). Germline CDR1 is MDHEN and CDR2 is SYDVKM. V was trimmed by 3 bases and J by 0 bases, leaving 14 bases between them. The CDR3 extends over 16 amino acids. This CDR3 is CASSFRRGQMNTEAFF. The CDR3 nucleotides read TGTGCCAGCAGTTTTCGGCGGGGCCAGATGAACACTGAAGCTTTCTTT.

The V gene is TRBV28, the J gene TRBJ2-3; D possibly corresponds to TRBD1 (6 bases). Germline V gives CDR1 MDHEN, CDR2 SYDVKM. The V and J ends lost 5 bases and 2 bases respectively, with 14 bases between them. The CDR3 runs to 15 residues. As DNA, the CDR3 is TGTGCCAGCAGTCCATTGACAGGAGCCACAGATACGCAGTATTTT. The encoded protein is CASSPLTGATDTQYF. The entire variable domain, with the rest obtained from reference TRBV28 and TRBJ2-3, is as follows: DVKVTQSSRYLVKRTGEKVFLECVQDMDHENMFWYRQDPGLGLRLIYFSYDVKMKEKGDIPEGYSVSREKKERFSLILESASTNQTSMYLCASSPLTGATDTQYFGPGTRLTVL.

The chain is built from TRBV3-1 (or the pseudogene TRBV3-2) and TRBJ1-4, with D unresolved. V gave up 8 bases and J gave up 6 bases, with 19 bases separating them. Per germline, CDR1 LGHDT and CDR2 YNNKEL (reference sequence). This CDR3 contains 15 residues. This CDR3 reads CASGYAGPLDEKLFF. DNA for the CDR3: TGTGCCAGCGGTTACGCTGGGCCACTCGATGAAAAACTGTTTTTT.

The rearrangement joins TRBV9 to TRBJ1-1, with D tentatively TRBD1 (5 bases). Germline CDR1 reads SGDLS; CDR2 reads YYNGEE. This CDR3 is built from 14 residues. V lost 0 bases, J lost 4 bases, and 10 bases lay in between. The DNA of the CDR3 is TGTGCCAGCAGCGTAGGTGCAGGGCCCACTGAAGCTTTCTTT. Encoded protein: CASSVGAGPTEAFF.

This sequence joins TRBV10-3 and TRBJ1-4, with a tentative D call TRBD1 (6 bases). This CDR3 contains 14 residues. Germline lookup yields CDR1 ENHRY and CDR2 SYGVKD. The ends were cut back, 3 bases at V and 6 bases at J, with 11 bases in the middle. The CDR3 DNA is TGTGCCATCAGTGAATTTGGGGGCGATGAAAAACTGTTTTTT. Its protein is CAISEFGGDEKLFF.

This clone turned up a few times. V gene TRBV19 combines with J gene TRBJ1-1, with 8 bases aligning to TRBD1. Germline lookup yields CDR1 LNHDA and CDR2 SQIVND (reference sequence). Trimming took 2 bases from V and 3 from J; bases not matched to a gene: 2. This CDR3 has 14 amino acids. The CDR3 sequence: CASSITGGDTEAFF. The CDR3 nucleotides read TGTGCCAGTAGTATAACAGGGGGTGACACTGAAGCTTTCTTT. Variable domain in full (rest from reference TRBV19 and TRBJ1-1): DGGITQSPKYLFRKEGQNVTLSCEQNLNHDAMYWYRQDPGQGLRLIYYSQIVNDFQKGDIAEGYSVSREKKESFPLTVTSAQKNPTAFYLCASSITGGDTEAFFGQGTRLTVV.

The DNA for the CDR3 is TGTGCCAGTACCGCGGACACCCAACATGCCTACACCTTC. It encodes CASTADTQHAYTF. This sequence joins TRBV19 and TRBJ1-2, with a tentative D call TRBD1 (5 bases). Trimming took 7 bases from V and 10 from J, leaving 19 bases between them. From germline, CDR1 is LNHDA and CDR2 SQIVND (reference sequence). CDR3 length: 13 residues.

The chain employs TRBV5-1 and TRBJ1-5, with 8 bases that match TRBD1. Germline V gene lookup returns CDR1 SGHRS and CDR2 YFSETQ. Unmatched junction bases numbered 2, after V lost 0 bases and J lost 6 bases. This CDR3 is built from 14 residues. CDR3 protein: CASSLAQGAQPQHF. Here the CDR3 DNA reads TGCGCCAGCAGCTTGGCTCAGGGGGCTCAGCCCCAGCATTTT.

The chain combines TRBV11-2 with TRBJ2-4; 8 bases map to TRBD1. The CDR3 covers 14 residues. The ends lost 7 bases at V and 5 bases at J; junction bases unmatched: 7. Germline V gives CDR1 SGHAT, CDR2 FQNNGV. CDR3 sequence: CASNTRGLENIQYF. CDR3 nucleotide sequence: TGTGCCAGCAACACCAGGGGGCTTGAAAACATTCAGTACTTC.

This chain joins TRBV3-1 (or the pseudogene TRBV3-2) and TRBJ2-3; TRBD2 agrees at 10 bases. J lost 6 bases, V lost 5 bases, and 11 bases had no gene match. The CDR3 covers 16 residues. CDR1 is LGHDT and CDR2 is YNNKEL in the germline V gene (reference sequence). The CDR3 DNA follows: TGTGCCAGCAGCACTATCAGCGGGGGGGCCGTGGATACGCAGTATTTT. It encodes CASSTISGGAVDTQYF.

The chain recombines TRBV28 with TRBJ1-5; 7 positions match TRBD1. This CDR3 contains 17 residues. Germline loops: CDR1 MDHEN, CDR2 SYDVKM. The junction had 10 bases not matched to a gene; V was cut back by 2 bases and J by 3 bases. This CDR3 reads CASSLGGGGSSNQPQHF. The CDR3 DNA reads as TGTGCCAGCAGTTTAGGAGGGGGCGGCTCTTCCAATCAGCCCCAGCATTTT.

This clone was seen only once. The chain recombines TRBV6-5 with TRBJ2-5; the match to TRBD1 covers 12 bases. Germline V CDR1 and CDR2: MNHEY, SVGAGI. The ends lost 5 bases at V and 5 bases at J; junction bases unmatched: 6. The CDR3 loop spans 15 amino acids. The CDR3 is CASSNWDRGLETQYF. The CDR3 nucleotides are TGTGCCAGCAGTAACTGGGACAGGGGGCTTGAGACCCAGTACTTC.

The chain carries TRBV5-1 and TRBJ2-3, with D possibly TRBD2 on 5 matching bases. CDR1 is SGHRS, CDR2 YFSETQ, per germline. Between the trimmed V and J ends, which lost 6 bases and 6 bases, there was a span of 17 bases. The CDR3 runs to 14 residues. CDR3 sequence: CASTRSSGLDTQYF. Here the CDR3 DNA reads TGCGCCAGCACCCGGTCCAGCGGCCTGGATACGCAGTATTTT.

V gene TRBV5-6 combines with J gene TRBJ1-2, with 11 bases that match TRBD1. The V and J ends lost 2 bases and 7 bases, in that order; junction bases with no gene match: 10. Per the germline V gene, CDR1 is SGHDT and CDR2 is YYEEEE. CDR3 length: 16 amino acids. CDR3 region: CASSLNGQGAWTGYTF. In nucleotides, the CDR3 is TGTGCCAGCAGCTTAAATGGACAGGGGGCCTGGACTGGCTACACCTTC.

This chain links TRBV9 with TRBJ2-3, with 10 bases fitting TRBD2. CDR3 length equals 17 residues. Trimming took 0 bases from V and 2 from J; bases not matched to a gene: 6. Germline-derived CDR1 and CDR2 are SGDLS and YYNGEE. The CDR3 region has the DNA TGTGCCAGCAGCGTAGGCAGGACTAGCGGACCCACAGATACGCAGTATTTT. Amino acid sequence: CASSVGRTSGPTDTQYF.

The CDR3 nucleotides read TGTGCCAGCAGTTTCCCAGGCAGGGGAAACACCATATATTTT. This encodes CASSFPGRGNTIYF. The genes are TRBV28 and TRBJ1-3; unclear D gene. CDR3 length equals 14 residues. The V gene lost 3 bases and the J gene lost 4 bases, with 10 bases spanning the gap. In germline, CDR1 is MDHEN, CDR2 SYDVKM.

The chain uses TRBV7-2 and TRBJ2-3; TRBD1 matches at 9 bases. The CDR3 has 16 amino acids. Germline CDR1 SGHTA, CDR2 FQGNSA. The junction had 14 bases not matched to a gene; V was cut back by 6 bases and J by 7 bases. Here the CDR3 reads CASRPRSGQGLNTQYF. CDR3 bases: TGTGCCAGCAGGCCGCGGTCGGGACAGGGTCTGAATACGCAGTATTTT. The full variable domain, completed using reference TRBV7-2 and TRBJ2-3, is GAGVSQSPSNKVTEKGKDVELRCDPISGHTALYWYRQSLGQGLEFLIYFQGNSAPDKSGLPSDRFSAERTGGSVSTLTIQRTQQEDSAVYLCASRPRSGQGLNTQYFGPGTRLTVL.

This sequence joins TRBV28 and TRBJ2-7; 9 positions agree with TRBD1. CDR1 is MDHEN, CDR2 SYDVKM, per germline. The CDR3 totals 15 residues. After removal of 5 bases from V and 5 bases from J, the junction contained 10 bases not matched to a gene. Here the CDR3 DNA reads TGTGCCAGCAGTCCCCCCGGGACAGGGATCCACGAGCAGTACGTC. This translates into CASSPPGTGIHEQYV.